This T cell receptor (beta chain) is from a study of breast tumors, draining lymph nodes, adjacent tissues. TCRdb independently ran MiXCR on the multiplex PCR reads; one entry per CDR3 protein. The repertoire holds under 70,000 distinct CDR3 sequences, with roughly 44% as singletons. Sample share makes this clonotype medium-sized. This CDR3 has 12 residues. V was trimmed by 0 bases and J by 7 bases, leaving 10 bases between them. The germline V gene encodes CDR1 DFQATT and CDR2 SNEGSKA (reference sequence). The clonotype originates from a female donor with breast cancer. Some clones in this sample may be carry-over from other donors' samples. This chain joins TRBV20-1 and TRBJ2-7, with D uncertain. Sequencing input: breast tumor tissue. CDR3 in DNA: TGCAGTGCTAGAGATGGAAGTAGGGAGCAGTACTTC. Amino acid sequence: CSARDGSREQYF.